Below, 5 T cell receptor beta chains from the same sample are listed, as sequenced in a study of neoadjuvant nivolumab and ipilimumab in lung cancer. The method was immunoSEQ multiplex PCR; TCRdb's version includes in-frame clones alone and lacks a portion of them. Of about 17,000 clones in the sample, around 69% were seen once. Sequenced material: tumor tissue, taken after neoadjuvant nivolumab, alone or with ipilimumab, at or shortly before surgery. These receptors all stem from an adult with non-small cell lung cancer.

The CDR3 is CASSLAVTSPYEQYF. As DNA, the CDR3 is TGTGCCAGCAGCTTAGCGGTGACTAGTCCCTACGAGCAGTACTTC. This chain connects TRBV7-9 to TRBJ2-7, with D tentatively TRBD2 (6 bases). CDR1 and CDR2 (germline): SEHNR, FQNEAQ (reference sequence). Deletions cut 0 bases from V and 2 bases from J, with 11 bases between. CDR3 length equals 15 residues. Full variable domain (outside the CDR3, taken from reference TRBV7-9 and TRBJ2-7): DTGVSQNPRHKITKRGQNVTFRCDPISEHNRLYWYRQTLGQGPEFLTYFQNEAQLEKSRLLSDRFSAERPKGSFSTLEIQRTEQGDSAMYLCASSLAVTSPYEQYFGPGTRLTVT.

A note on this clone: This CDR3 is also generated by other DNA sequences in the sample. V usage is TRBV30 and J usage is TRBJ2-5; 7 bases map to TRBD2. CDR1 is GTSNPN, CDR2 SVGIG, per germline (reference sequence). V dropped 1 base and J dropped 5; count of bases not matched to a gene: 1. CDR3 length: 12 amino acids. Here the CDR3 DNA reads TGTGCCTGGAGTGCGGGGGGTGAGACCCAGTACTTC. Translating gives CAWSAGGETQYF. Supplemented by reference TRBV30 and TRBJ2-5, the full variable domain reads SQTIHQWPATLVQPVGSPLSLECTVEGTSNPNLYWYRQAAGRGLQLLFYSVGIGQISSEVPQNLSASRPQDRQFILSSKKLLLSDSGFYLCAWSAGGETQYFGPGTRLLVL.

J is TRBJ2-3 and V is TRBV6-5, with 7 bases that match TRBD1. CDR3 length: 14 residues. With V trimmed by 8 bases and J by 4 bases, 9 bases remained unmatched. Germline CDR1 is MNHEY and CDR2 is SVGAGI. The CDR3 DNA sequence: TGTGCCAGCGGGACAGAAACACCCCCAGATACGCAGTATTTT. It specifies CASGTETPPDTQYF.

The genes are TRBV18 and TRBJ2-3, with 8 bases lining up with TRBD1. In germline, CDR1 is KGHSH, CDR2 LQKENI. Trimming took 4 bases from V and 4 from J; bases not matched to a gene: 4. The CDR3 has 14 amino acids. CDR3 nucleotide sequence: TGTGCCAGCTCACTTTCAGGGGGCCCAGATACGCAGTATTTT. Translated: CASSLSGGPDTQYF.

The genes are TRBV6-5 and TRBJ2-7; D unresolved. Germline loops: CDR1 MNHEY, CDR2 SVGAGI. V was shortened by 7 bases and J by 1 base, with 8 bases between the two germline ends. CDR3 size: 12 residues. In DNA form, the CDR3 reads TGTGCCAGCAAATCTAGATCCTACGAGCAGTACTTC. This sequence encodes CASKSRSYEQYF.